This TCR beta chain appears in the sequencing data of a study of spatial heterogeneity in lung cancer. By share, this clonotype counts as medium-sized. Its antigen is as yet unknown. This beta chain is an off-target read within a library intended for alpha chains, so its frequency means little. One entry per CDR3 protein results from TCRdb running MiXCR on the 5' RACE reads. Found here are some 7,400 distinct CDR3 sequences, roughly 7% of them singletons; the top ten hold about a sixth. Time point specified: sample taken at primary tumor resection. No cells were sorted before sequencing. The whole RNA sequenced was extracted from tumor, nontumor lung or frozen PBMC. Whole-study results and caveats: Tumors with more nonsynonymous mutations had more expanded intratumoral alpha and beta TCRs. Expanded TCRs classified as ubiquitous or regional were counted, and these counts tracked ubiquitous and regional nonsynonymous mutations, respectively.

The sequence was obtained from a female donor with early-stage non-small cell lung cancer. The sequences come from lung tumor tissue, collected at surgery.

The CDR3 region has the DNA TGTGCCAGCAGTCCAGGGGGACAGGGACGATACGAGCAGTACTTC. As protein: CASSPGGQGRYEQYF. The chain combines TRBV27 with TRBJ2-7; 9 nucleotides line up with TRBD1. The junction had 9 bases not matched to a gene; V was cut back by 5 bases and J by 4 bases. This CDR3 comprises 15 residues. CDR1 and CDR2 (germline): MNHEY, SMNVEV (reference sequence).